This T cell receptor beta chain was profiled in a study of shared clonotypes between healthy human individuals. Study-level findings and limits: Incompleteness in sorted-subset sequencing, despite large depth, was shown by rarefaction.

This clone was seen just once. Its target is not known. Since a much larger clone is just one base distant, this may be a read error. Deep-level running was used for the assay. Several immunoSEQ plates received, in even portions, the genomic DNA of each subset. Data came from immunoSEQ multiplex PCR; TCRdb stores just in-frame clones and leaves some out. Here the sample spans about 670,000 clones, 72% being singletons. The CDR3 spans 13 residues. Germline V gene data show CDR1 as MDHEN and CDR2 as SYDVKM. With 7 bases clipped from V and 0 bases from J, the junction kept 2 bases outside the gene matches. None of the donors, who were healthy HIV-negative adults, had recently had acute infections or vaccinations.

The sample consisted of memory CD4+ T cells sorted from blood. As to subset: CD45RA-negative fraction. The V gene is TRBV28, the J gene TRBJ1-1; 7 nucleotides agree with TRBD1. This TCR came from a woman aged 25 to 39 in good health. The CDR3 sequence: CASTGQMNTEAFF. Here the CDR3 DNA reads TGTGCCAGCACGGGACAGATGAACACTGAAGCTTTCTTT. Full variable domain (rest looked up from reference TRBV28 and TRBJ1-1): DVKVTQSSRYLVKRTGEKVFLECVQDMDHENMFWYRQDPGLGLRLIYFSYDVKMKEKGDIPEGYSVSREKKERFSLILESASTNQTSMYLCASTGQMNTEAFFGQGTRLTVV.